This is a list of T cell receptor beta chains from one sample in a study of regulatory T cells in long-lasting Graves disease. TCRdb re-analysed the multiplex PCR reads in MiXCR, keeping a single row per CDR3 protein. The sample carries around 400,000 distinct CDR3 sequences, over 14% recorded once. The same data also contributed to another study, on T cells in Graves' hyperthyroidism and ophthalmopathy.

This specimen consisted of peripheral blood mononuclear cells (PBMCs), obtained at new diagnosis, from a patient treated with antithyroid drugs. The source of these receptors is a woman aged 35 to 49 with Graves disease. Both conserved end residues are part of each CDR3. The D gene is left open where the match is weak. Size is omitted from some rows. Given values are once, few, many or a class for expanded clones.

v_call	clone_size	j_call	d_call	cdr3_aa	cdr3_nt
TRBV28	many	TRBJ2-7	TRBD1	CASSEPGTGVIEQYF	TGTGCCAGCAGTGAACCAGGGACAGGGGTAATCGAGCAGTACTTC
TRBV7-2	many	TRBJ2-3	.	CASSLRVVPDTQYF	TGTGCCAGCAGCTTACGCGTAGTCCCAGATACGCAGTATTTT
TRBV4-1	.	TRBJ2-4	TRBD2	CASSQAGTSDGGDQYF	TGCGCCAGCAGCCAAGCCGGGACTAGCGACGGGGGGGATCAGTACTTC
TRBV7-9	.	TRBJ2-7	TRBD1	CASSAGTGRYEQYF	TGTGCCAGCAGCGCCGGGACAGGTCGATACGAGCAGTACTTC
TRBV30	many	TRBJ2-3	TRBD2	CAWRGTRADTQYF	TGTGCCTGGAGGGGGACTAGAGCAGATACGCAGTATTTT
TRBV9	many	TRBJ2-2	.	CASSVVHTGELFF	TGTGCCAGCAGCGTAGTTCACACCGGGGAGCTGTTTTTT
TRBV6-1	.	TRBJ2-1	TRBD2	CASSHRELAGNNEQFF	TGTGCCAGCAGCCATCGCGAACTAGCGGGAAACAATGAGCAGTTCTTC
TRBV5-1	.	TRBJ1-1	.	CASSFGQSNTEAFF	TGCGCCAGCAGCTTTGGCCAGAGCAACACTGAAGCTTTCTTT
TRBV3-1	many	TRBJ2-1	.	CASSLPGQSYNEQFF	TGTGCCAGCAGCCTCCCGGGACAATCTTACAATGAGCAGTTCTTC
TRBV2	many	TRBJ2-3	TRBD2	CASMGLAGGDTQYF	TGTGCCAGCATGGGACTAGCGGGGGGCGATACGCAGTATTTT
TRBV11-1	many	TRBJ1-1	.	CASSFQNPAVAEAFF	TGTGCCAGCAGCTTCCAAAACCCGGCCGTGGCAGAAGCTTTCTTT
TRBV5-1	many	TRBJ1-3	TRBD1	CASSLATGAGNTIYF	TGCGCCAGCAGCTTGGCCACAGGGGCTGGAAACACCATATATTTT
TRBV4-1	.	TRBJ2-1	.	CASSQFEGEQFF	TGCGCCAGCAGCCAATTCGAGGGTGAGCAGTTCTTC
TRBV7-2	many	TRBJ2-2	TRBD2	CASRTAIGGGTGELFF	TGTGCCAGCAGGACCGCCATCGGGGGGGGTACCGGGGAGCTGTTTTTT
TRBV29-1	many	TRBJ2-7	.	CSAAGTQSYEQYF	TGCAGCGCAGCGGGTACACAAAGCTACGAGCAGTACTTC
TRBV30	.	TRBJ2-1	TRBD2	CAWKLAGVYNEQFF	TGTGCCTGGAAACTAGCGGGAGTTTACAATGAGCAGTTCTTC
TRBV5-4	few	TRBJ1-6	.	CASSSGLGPYNSPLHF	TGTGCCAGCAGTTCCGGCCTGGGACCCTATAATTCACCCCTCCACTTT
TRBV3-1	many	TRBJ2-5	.	CASSQEFETGGETQYF	TGTGCCAGCAGCCAAGAATTTGAGACAGGAGGGGAGACCCAGTACTTC
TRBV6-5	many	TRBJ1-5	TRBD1	CASSYFTGTGGSTPQHF	TGTGCCAGCAGTTACTTTACCGGGACAGGGGGTTCAACGCCCCAGCATTTT
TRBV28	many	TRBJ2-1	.	CASRKIGALSSYNEQFF	TGTGCCAGCAGGAAGATAGGAGCCTTGAGCTCCTACAATGAGCAGTTCTTC
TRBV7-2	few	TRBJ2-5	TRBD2	CASSFGSSGVQETQYF	TGTGCCAGCAGCTTTGGTTCTAGCGGGGTACAAGAGACCCAGTACTTC
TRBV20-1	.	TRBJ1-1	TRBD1	CSANTGVNTEAFF	TGCAGTGCTAACACAGGGGTGAACACTGAAGCTTTCTTT
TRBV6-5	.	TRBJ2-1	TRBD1	CASSYSHRGNRYNEQFF	TGTGCCAGCAGTTACTCGCACAGGGGGAATAGGTACAATGAGCAGTTCTTC
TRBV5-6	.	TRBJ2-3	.	CASSLGGNTQYF	TGTGCCAGCAGCTTGGGGGGGAATACGCAGTATTTT
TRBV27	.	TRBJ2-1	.	CASSSHNYNEQFF	TGTGCCAGCAGTTCACACAACTACAATGAGCAGTTCTTC
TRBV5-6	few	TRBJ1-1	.	CASSRDRFVEAFF	TGTGCCAGCAGCCGCGACAGGTTCGTTGAAGCTTTCTTT
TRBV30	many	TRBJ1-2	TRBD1	CAWSRDRDYGYTF	TGTGCCTGGAGTCGGGACAGAGACTATGGCTACACCTTC
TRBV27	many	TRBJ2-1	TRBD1	CASSLSGTDNNEQFF	TGTGCCAGCAGTTTATCCGGGACAGATAACAATGAGCAGTTCTTC
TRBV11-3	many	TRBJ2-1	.	CASSSHRRPEQFF	TGTGCCAGCAGCTCCCATAGGCGTCCTGAGCAGTTCTTC
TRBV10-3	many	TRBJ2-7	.	CAISEGGGQSYEQYF	TGTGCCATCAGTGAGGGGGGAGGACAGTCCTACGAGCAGTACTTC
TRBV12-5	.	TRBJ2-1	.	CASGYLAPGNEQFF	TGTGCTAGTGGATACTTGGCCCCGGGCAATGAGCAGTTCTTC
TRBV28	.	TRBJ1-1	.	CASSEAPSVMNTEAFF	TGTGCCAGCAGTGAAGCCCCTAGTGTGATGAACACTGAAGCTTTCTTT
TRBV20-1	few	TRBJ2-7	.	CSASWEGGYEQYF	TGCAGTGCGTCCTGGGAGGGGGGGTACGAGCAGTACTTC
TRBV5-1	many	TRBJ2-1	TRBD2	CASSPSGRNYNEQFF	TGCGCCAGCAGTCCTAGCGGGAGGAACTACAATGAGCAGTTCTTC
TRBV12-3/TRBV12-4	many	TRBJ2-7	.	CASSSDTLYEQYF	TGTGCCAGCAGTTCGGACACACTCTACGAGCAGTACTTC
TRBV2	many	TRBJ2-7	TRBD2	CASRSSGMYEQYF	TGTGCCAGCAGGTCTAGCGGGATGTACGAGCAGTACTTC